These 27 T cell receptor beta chains originate from one sample sequenced in a study of naive and memory T cell subsets (dated by TCRdb to 2016 to 2017). The library came from UMI-ligation and nested PCR. The data were produced on an Illumina MiSeq. The beta constant-region primer was an equimolar mix of two oligonucleotides covering both TRBC1 and TRBC2. Four rounds of PCR were used to amplify ligated cDNA, with nested alpha and beta constant-region primers being used together with the SP2 primer. TCRdb redid the processing of the public reads, applying fastp at Q25 and MiXCR, and retained in-frame beta chains. Identical CDR3 proteins give one entry, which carries the most common genes and DNA. The sample yields about 90,000 distinct CDR3 sequences; about 11% were counted once. The top ten hold just over 0.13% of the sample. No antigen is known for these receptors. Findings and caveats that apply to the study as a whole: A few larger clonotypes were present in naive repertoires, particularly the CD8 repertoires, and these clonotypes were possibly memory cells re-expressing CD45RA.

Sequenced sample: naive CD4+ T cells from blood. What this sample's cell subset or site label stands for: naive T cells, CD45RA high CD27+. The receptors were sampled from a human donor in good health.

This clonotype was seen a handful of times. The chain employs TRBV12-3 or TRBV12-4 and TRBJ1-5, with a tentative D call TRBD1 (6 bases). The CDR3 has 14 amino acids. V shed 2 bases and J shed 5 bases, with 10 bases lying between them. DNA of the CDR3: TGTGCCAGCAGTTTAAGGGGGACTTATCAGCCCCAGCATTTT. The encoded protein is CASSLRGTYQPQHF.

The chain uses TRBV2 and TRBJ1-5, with D uncertain. Trimming took 2 bases from V and 4 from J, leaving 6 bases between them. Germline CDR1 and CDR2: SNHLY and FYNNEI. The CDR3 loop spans 13 amino acids. The DNA of the CDR3 is TGTGCCAGCAGTGAAATGGAAAATCAGCCCCAGCATTTT. This codes for CASSEMENQPQHF.

In this sample, this clonotype turned up a few times. This chain connects TRBV18 to TRBJ2-7, with 9 bases that match TRBD1. V was clipped by 1 base and J by 5 bases; unmatched bases: 6. This CDR3 is 15 amino acids long. Germline values: CDR1 KGHSH, CDR2 LQKENI. CDR3 coding DNA: TGTGCCAGCTCACCACAGAGGACAGGGGCCAACGAGCAGTACTTC. Protein: CASSPQRTGANEQYF.

This clonotype was seen more than once but under ten times. V is TRBV28 and J is TRBJ1-2; no definite D call. The germline CDR1 and CDR2 sequences are MDHEN and SYDVKM. This CDR3 spans 11 amino acids. V was pared by 2 bases and J by 8 bases, with 6 bases between. CDR3 in amino acids: CASSLESGYTF. For the CDR3, the DNA is TGTGCCAGCAGTTTAGAGTCCGGCTACACCTTC.

V and J are TRBV7-2 and TRBJ2-7; 10 bases agree with TRBD1. V shed 3 bases and J 2 bases; nucleotides not matched to a gene: 4. CDR3 size: 15 residues. Germline CDR1 SGHTA, CDR2 FQGNSA. The CDR3 DNA follows: TGTGCCAGCAGCTTCAAGGGACAGGGGCCCTACGAGCAGTACTTC. Its protein is CASSFKGQGPYEQYF.

This clonotype turned up a few times. The chain combines TRBV28 with TRBJ2-3, with 12 bases lining up with TRBD2. The CDR3 is made up of 16 amino acids. Trimming cost V 4 bases and J 6 bases; bases outside gene matches: 8. The germline gives CDR1 MDHEN, CDR2 SYDVKM. The CDR3 coding sequence is TGTGCCAGCAGTTCCTGGACTAGCGGGGCGGCGGATACGCAGTATTTT. This sequence encodes CASSSWTSGAADTQYF.

This clonotype showed up just a few times. V gene TRBV28 combines with J gene TRBJ2-5, with 11 bases aligning to TRBD2. The V gene's germline CDR1 is MDHEN and CDR2 SYDVKM. V lost 5 bases, J lost 0 bases, and 2 bases stayed unmatched. CDR3 length: 15 residues. The CDR3 reads CASSLAGGNQETQYF. DNA of the CDR3: TGTGCCAGCAGTCTAGCGGGGGGCAACCAAGAGACCCAGTACTTC.

The chain combines TRBV4-3 with TRBJ2-1, with D tentatively TRBD1 or TRBD2 (6 bases each). CDR1 LGHNA and CDR2 YSLEER come from the germline V gene. The V gene lost 0 bases and the J gene lost 7 bases, with 16 bases spanning the gap. The CDR3 spans 16 residues. CDR3 bases: TGCGCCAGCAGCCAAGATCTGAGCCGGGGGCAAAATGAGCAGTTCTTC. Its translation: CASSQDLSRGQNEQFF.

The chain employs TRBV12-3 or TRBV12-4 and TRBJ2-2, with D hard to call. The CDR3 sequence is 16 residues long. Trimming shortened V by 6 bases and J by 4 bases, and 18 bases separated the two germline ends. The CDR3: CASRLPGVRITGELFF. CDR3 nucleotide sequence: TGTGCCAGCAGACTCCCTGGGGTCAGAATCACCGGGGAGCTGTTTTTT.

V is TRBV20-1 and J is TRBJ2-1; TRBD2 aligns across 9 bases. The V gene end was trimmed by 4 bases and the J gene end by 5 bases; junction bases not matched to a gene: 3. CDR3 length: 13 residues. CDR1 is DFQATT, CDR2 SNEGSKA, per germline (reference sequence). The CDR3 region is CSAISGGNNEQFF. In nucleotides, the CDR3 is TGCAGTGCTATTAGCGGGGGAAACAATGAGCAGTTCTTC.

This clonotype appeared many times. The chain has TRBV5-5 and TRBJ2-5; D is unresolved. Germline V gene data show CDR1 as SGHKS and CDR2 as YYEKEE (reference sequence). V shed 6 bases and J shed 1 base, with 13 bases lying between them. CDR3 size: 14 residues. CDR3 in DNA: TGTGCCAGCATAATGACACCTTCCCAAGAGACCCAGTACTTC. Translation gives CASIMTPSQETQYF.

In this sample, this clonotype turned up many times. The DNA of the CDR3 is TGCAGTGCGGAGTGGCGTGGGAGAAGCTATGGCTACACCTTC. Protein product: CSAEWRGRSYGYTF. The J gene is TRBJ1-2, the V gene TRBV20-1; D gene ambiguous. V lost 6 bases and J 4 bases, leaving 18 bases between the germline ends. The CDR3 loop spans 14 amino acids. Germline CDR1 reads DFQATT; CDR2 reads SNEGSKA (reference sequence).

The rearrangement joins TRBV28 to TRBJ1-2, with no clear D. The ends were cut back, 3 bases at V and 5 bases at J, with 22 bases in the middle. From germline, CDR1 is MDHEN and CDR2 SYDVKM. The CDR3 is made up of 17 amino acids. The CDR3 nucleotides read TGTGCCAGCAGTTTCTCCTATGGGTCTATGGGAAGGTATGGCTACACCTTC. It specifies CASSFSYGSMGRYGYTF.

V gene TRBV19 combines with J gene TRBJ2-7, with D unclear. Per the germline V gene, CDR1 is LNHDA and CDR2 is SQIVND (reference sequence). CDR3 length equals 14 residues. Trimming cost V 3 bases and J 2 bases, with 11 bases left between them. CDR3 sequence: CASSIQAGPYEQYF. CDR3 bases: TGTGCCAGTAGTATTCAAGCTGGGCCCTACGAGCAGTACTTC.

This clonotype has just a few counts. This rearrangement joins TRBV4-3 to TRBJ2-1, with D unresolved. With 1 base removed from V and 4 bases from J, the gap between germline ends came to 11 bases. Germline V CDR1 and CDR2: LGHNA, YSLEER. The CDR3 sequence is 15 residues long. DNA of the CDR3: TGCGCCAGCAGCCAAGGGTCCGGGTGGTACAATGAGCAGTTCTTC. Its protein product is CASSQGSGWYNEQFF.

This clonotype was found many times. The gene calls are TRBV18 and TRBJ2-3; the D gene could be TRBD1 or TRBD2 (5 bases each). CDR3 length equals 13 residues. V lost 3 bases and J lost 2, with 6 bases in between. Germline V gene lookup returns CDR1 KGHSH and CDR2 LQKENI. The CDR3 region has the DNA TGTGCCAGCTCACCCGGGGCCACAGATACGCAGTATTTT. Protein: CASSPGATDTQYF.

The chain couples TRBV7-6 to TRBJ2-5; D uncertain. The ends were cut back, 4 bases at V and 4 bases at J, with 13 bases in the middle. The germline V gene encodes CDR1 SGHVS and CDR2 FNYEAQ. The CDR3 is 14 residues long. DNA of the CDR3: TGTGCCAGCAGCTCAAGGCTTCGGCCAGAGACCCAGTACTTC. The encoded protein is CASSSRLRPETQYF.

The chain uses TRBV20-1 and TRBJ2-7; TRBD2 might be the D (6 bases). Germline CDR1 is DFQATT and CDR2 is SNEGSKA (reference sequence). V was pared by 6 bases and J by 3 bases, with 24 bases between. There are 16 residues in the CDR3. The CDR3 loop reads CSASFKPGGPDYEQYF. In DNA, the CDR3 is TGCAGTGCCTCATTCAAACCCGGGGGTCCAGACTACGAGCAGTACTTC.

The chain carries TRBV27 and TRBJ2-3; 8 bases match TRBD1. The CDR3 has 14 amino acids. CDR1 and CDR2 (germline): MNHEY, SMNVEV (reference sequence). The junction had 5 bases not matched to a gene; V was cut back by 5 bases and J by 4 bases. The CDR3 is CASSLGQGPDTQYF. DNA of the CDR3: TGTGCCAGCAGTCTTGGACAGGGTCCAGATACGCAGTATTTT.

This clonotype has ten or more counts. The V gene is TRBV7-2, the J gene TRBJ2-7; D might be TRBD1 or TRBD2, each matching 5 bases. The V gene's germline CDR1 is SGHTA and CDR2 FQGNSA. The CDR3 contains 12 residues. With 5 bases removed from V and 9 bases from J, the gap between germline ends came to 14 bases. CDR3 nucleotide sequence: TGTGCCAGCAGCCCTGTCCCGGGGACGCAGTACTTC. This encodes CASSPVPGTQYF. Looking up the rest from reference TRBV7-2 and TRBJ2-7 gives the full variable domain: GAGVSQSPSNKVTEKGKDVELRCDPISGHTALYWYRQSLGQGLEFLIYFQGNSAPDKSGLPSDRFSAERTGGSVSTLTIQRTQQEDSAVYLCASSPVPGTQYFGPGTRLTVT.

Many counts were recorded for this clonotype. The chain employs TRBV14 and TRBJ1-3; no definite D call. V gave up 3 bases and J gave up 3 bases, with 6 bases separating them. The CDR3 has 13 amino acids. CDR1 is SGHDN and CDR2 is FVKESK in the germline V gene. The CDR3 reads CASSQNLGNTIYF. The CDR3 DNA sequence: TGTGCCAGCAGCCAGAACCTTGGAAACACCATATATTTT.

This clonotype was counted at least ten times. The rearrangement links TRBV18 to TRBJ2-2; possibly TRBD1 for D (5 bases). V was trimmed by 3 bases and J by 3 bases, leaving 17 bases between them. The germline V gene encodes CDR1 KGHSH and CDR2 LQKENI. This CDR3 contains 17 residues. The CDR3 loop reads CASSPIVRTGYTGELFF. CDR3 bases: TGTGCCAGCTCACCTATTGTCCGAACAGGCTACACCGGGGAGCTGTTTTTT.

This clonotype showed up just a few times. The rearrangement links TRBV5-1 to TRBJ1-5; D might be TRBD1 (6 bases). The V end lost 1 base, the J end lost 7 bases, and 9 bases lay between the germline ends. The CDR3 has 13 residues. Germline V gene data show CDR1 as SGHRS and CDR2 as YFSETQ. CDR3 DNA: TGCGCCAGCAGCTTGTGGGGGGGCCAGCCCCAGCATTTT. Translating it yields CASSLWGGQPQHF.

The chain joins TRBV29-1 to TRBJ2-1, with TRBD2 matching over 12 bases. V trimming: 4 bases; J trimming: 9 bases; junction bases outside the gene matches: 10. The CDR3 is 15 amino acids. The germline CDR1 and CDR2 sequences are SQVTM and ANQGSEA. Written as DNA, the CDR3 is TGCAGCGTTGGAGGAAGACTAGCGGGAGAGGGTGAGCAGTTCTTC. Protein sequence: CSVGGRLAGEGEQFF.

In this sample, this clonotype turned up many times. The V and J genes are TRBV5-6 and TRBJ2-1, with 7 bases that match TRBD1. V trimming: 6 bases; J trimming: 0 bases; junction bases outside the gene matches: 6. From germline, CDR1 is SGHDT and CDR2 YYEEEE. This CDR3 spans 15 amino acids. CDR3 sequence (DNA): TGTGCCAGCAAAACCACAGGGGACTCCTACAATGAGCAGTTCTTC. Amino acid sequence: CASKTTGDSYNEQFF.

The V call is TRBV2, the J call TRBJ2-7, with 9 bases identical to TRBD2. V trimming: 3 bases; J trimming: 6 bases; junction bases outside the gene matches: 15. The V gene's germline CDR1 is SNHLY and CDR2 FYNNEI. CDR3 length: 17 amino acids. CDR3 DNA: TGTGCCAGCAGTGACGGCGGGAGGGCCTACGGGTTGGGCGAGCAGTACTTC. Translated: CASSDGGRAYGLGEQYF.

This clonotype has at least ten counts. This chain connects TRBV6-4 to TRBJ2-3; 9 positions agree with TRBD1. The better agreement between TRBJ1-5 and the DNA end casts doubt on the J call. The CDR3 is made up of 14 amino acids. CDR1 is MRHNA and CDR2 is SNTAGT in the germline V gene. The CDR3 DNA reads TGTGCCAGCAGCCGGGACAGGGATACAGATACGCAGCATTTT. It codes for CASSRDRDTDTQHF.